The clone carrying this T cell receptor beta chain was counted ten times or more. The data belong to a study of T cell repertoires in cytomegalovirus infection. Turning to the study itself: An indication of both CMV infection and matching HLA type came from public TCR beta signatures.

Trimming removed 4 bases from V and 2 bases from J, with 10 bases in between. Germline assignment: CDR1 MNHEY and CDR2 SMNVEV (reference sequence). The CDR3 runs to 14 residues. TCRdb reprocessed the reads via MiXCR and lists one record per CDR3 protein. The sample consists of 450,000 to 650,000 distinct CDR3 sequences, about 30% of them appearing once. This TCR was recovered from a human donor in good health (CMV status not recorded). Some clones in this sample may be carry-over from other donors' samples. Sequencing used PBMCs. The J gene is TRBJ2-3, the V gene TRBV27; D is unclear. The CDR3 DNA follows: TGTGCCAGCAGTTCTCTCCAGCACACAGATACGCAGTATTTT. Translating gives CASSSLQHTDTQYF.